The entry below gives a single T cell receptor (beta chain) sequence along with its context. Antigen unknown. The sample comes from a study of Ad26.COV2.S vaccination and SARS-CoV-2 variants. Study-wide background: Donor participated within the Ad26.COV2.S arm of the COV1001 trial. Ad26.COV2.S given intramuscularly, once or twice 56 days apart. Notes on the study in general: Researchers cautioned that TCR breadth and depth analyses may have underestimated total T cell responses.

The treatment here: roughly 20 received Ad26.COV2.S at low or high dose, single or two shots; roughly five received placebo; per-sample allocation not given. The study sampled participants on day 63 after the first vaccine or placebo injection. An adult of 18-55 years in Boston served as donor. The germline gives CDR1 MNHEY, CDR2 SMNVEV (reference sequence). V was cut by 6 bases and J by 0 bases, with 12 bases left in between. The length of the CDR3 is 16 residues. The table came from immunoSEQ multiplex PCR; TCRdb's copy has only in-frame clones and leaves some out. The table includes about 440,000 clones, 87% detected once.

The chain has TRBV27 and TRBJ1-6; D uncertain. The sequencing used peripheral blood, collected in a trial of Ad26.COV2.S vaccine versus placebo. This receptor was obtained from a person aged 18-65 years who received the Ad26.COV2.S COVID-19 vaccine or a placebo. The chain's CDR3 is CASSSDVSSYNSPLHF. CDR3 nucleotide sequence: TGTGCCAGCAGCTCCGACGTCAGCTCCTATAATTCACCCCTCCACTTT.